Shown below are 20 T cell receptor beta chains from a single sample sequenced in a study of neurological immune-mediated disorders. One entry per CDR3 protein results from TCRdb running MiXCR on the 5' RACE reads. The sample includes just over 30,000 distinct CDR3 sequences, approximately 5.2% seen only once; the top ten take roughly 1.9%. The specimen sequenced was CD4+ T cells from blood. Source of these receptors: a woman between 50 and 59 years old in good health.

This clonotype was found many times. Written as DNA, the CDR3 is TGCAGTGCTCCACCTGGTATACAGCAAACTAACTATGGCTACACCTTC. This codes for CSAPPGIQQTNYGYTF. The V gene is TRBV20-1, the J gene TRBJ1-2; D is ambiguous. Germline V lookup: CDR1 DFQATT, CDR2 SNEGSKA (reference sequence). The CDR3 runs 16 residues. Trimming cost V 5 bases and J 0 bases, with 19 bases left between them.

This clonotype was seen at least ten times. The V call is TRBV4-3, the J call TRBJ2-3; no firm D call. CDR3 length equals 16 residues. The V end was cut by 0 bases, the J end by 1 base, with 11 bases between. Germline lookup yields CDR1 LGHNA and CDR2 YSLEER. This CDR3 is CASSQDRGVGTDTQYF. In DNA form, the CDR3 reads TGCGCCAGCAGCCAAGATCGTGGGGTGGGCACAGATACGCAGTATTTT.

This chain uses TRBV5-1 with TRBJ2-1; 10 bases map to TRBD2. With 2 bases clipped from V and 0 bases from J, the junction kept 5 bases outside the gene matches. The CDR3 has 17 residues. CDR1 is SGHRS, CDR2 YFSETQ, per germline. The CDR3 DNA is TGCGCCAGCAGCTTCCTAGCGGGGGACTACTCCTACAATGAGCAGTTCTTC. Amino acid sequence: CASSFLAGDYSYNEQFF.

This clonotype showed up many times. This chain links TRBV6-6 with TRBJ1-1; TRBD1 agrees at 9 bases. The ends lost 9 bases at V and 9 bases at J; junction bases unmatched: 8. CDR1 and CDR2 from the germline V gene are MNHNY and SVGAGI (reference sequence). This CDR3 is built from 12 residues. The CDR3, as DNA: TGTGCCAGTCACGGGACAGGGATAAAAGCTTTCTTT. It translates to CASHGTGIKAFF.

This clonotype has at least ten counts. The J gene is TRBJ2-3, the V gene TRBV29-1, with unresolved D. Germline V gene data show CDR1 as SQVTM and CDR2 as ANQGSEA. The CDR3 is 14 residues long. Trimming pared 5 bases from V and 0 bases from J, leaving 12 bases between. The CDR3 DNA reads TGCAGCGTTACGGCTCGGGCCAGCACAGATACGCAGTATTTT. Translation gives CSVTARASTDTQYF.

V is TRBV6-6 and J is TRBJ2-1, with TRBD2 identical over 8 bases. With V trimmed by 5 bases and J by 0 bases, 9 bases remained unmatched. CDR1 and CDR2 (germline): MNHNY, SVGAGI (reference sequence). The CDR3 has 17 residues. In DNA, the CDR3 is TGTGCCAGCAGTCCAACCCCGGGGGGGGGCTCCTACAATGAGCAGTTCTTC. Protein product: CASSPTPGGGSYNEQFF.

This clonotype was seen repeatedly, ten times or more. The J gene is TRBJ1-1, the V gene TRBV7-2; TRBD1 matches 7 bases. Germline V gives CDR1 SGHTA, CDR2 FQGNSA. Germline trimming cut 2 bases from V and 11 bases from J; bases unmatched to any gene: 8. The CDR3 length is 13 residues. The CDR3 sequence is CASSLQAGDSAFF. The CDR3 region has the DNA TGTGCCAGCAGCTTACAGGCGGGGGACAGCGCTTTCTTT.

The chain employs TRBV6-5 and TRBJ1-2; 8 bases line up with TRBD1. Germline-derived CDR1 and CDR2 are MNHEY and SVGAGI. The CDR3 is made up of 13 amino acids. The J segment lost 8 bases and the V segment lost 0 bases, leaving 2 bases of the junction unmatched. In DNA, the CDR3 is TGTGCCAGCAGTTACTCCCCAGGGGGCGGCTACACCTTC. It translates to CASSYSPGGGYTF.

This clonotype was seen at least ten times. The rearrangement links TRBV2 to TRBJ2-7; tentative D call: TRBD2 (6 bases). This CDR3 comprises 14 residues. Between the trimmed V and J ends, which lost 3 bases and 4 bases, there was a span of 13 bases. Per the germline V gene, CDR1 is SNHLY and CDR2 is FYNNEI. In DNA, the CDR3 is TGTGCCAGCAGTGACCGGCTAGCGTCTTACGAGCAGTACTTC. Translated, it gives CASSDRLASYEQYF.

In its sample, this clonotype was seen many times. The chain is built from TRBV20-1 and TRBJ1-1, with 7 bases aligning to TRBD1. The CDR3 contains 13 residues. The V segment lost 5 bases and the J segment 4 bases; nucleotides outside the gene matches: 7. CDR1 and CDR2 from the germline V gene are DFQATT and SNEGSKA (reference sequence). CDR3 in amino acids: CSAGGTATTEAFF. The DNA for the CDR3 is TGCAGTGCTGGGGGGACAGCGACCACTGAAGCTTTCTTT.

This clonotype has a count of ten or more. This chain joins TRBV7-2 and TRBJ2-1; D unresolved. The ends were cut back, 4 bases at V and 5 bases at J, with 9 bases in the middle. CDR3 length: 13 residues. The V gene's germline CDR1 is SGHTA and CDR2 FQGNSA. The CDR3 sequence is CASSSTNNNEQFF. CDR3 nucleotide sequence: TGTGCCAGCAGCTCGACCAACAACAATGAGCAGTTCTTC. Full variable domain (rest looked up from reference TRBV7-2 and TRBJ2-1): GAGVSQSPSNKVTEKGKDVELRCDPISGHTALYWYRQSLGQGLEFLIYFQGNSAPDKSGLPSDRFSAERTGGSVSTLTIQRTQQEDSAVYLCASSSTNNNEQFFGPGTRLTVL.

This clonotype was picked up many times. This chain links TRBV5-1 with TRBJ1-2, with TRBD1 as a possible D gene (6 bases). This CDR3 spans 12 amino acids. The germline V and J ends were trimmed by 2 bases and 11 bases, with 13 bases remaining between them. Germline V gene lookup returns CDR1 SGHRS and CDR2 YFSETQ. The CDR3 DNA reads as TGCGCCAGCAGCTTAGATACAGGGAGTTACACCTTC. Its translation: CASSLDTGSYTF. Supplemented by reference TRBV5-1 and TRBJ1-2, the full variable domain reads KAGVTQTPRYLIKTRGQQVTLSCSPISGHRSVSWYQQTPGQGLQFLFEYFSETQRNKGNFPGRFSGRQFSNSRSEMNVSTLELGDSALYLCASSLDTGSYTFGSGTRLTVV.

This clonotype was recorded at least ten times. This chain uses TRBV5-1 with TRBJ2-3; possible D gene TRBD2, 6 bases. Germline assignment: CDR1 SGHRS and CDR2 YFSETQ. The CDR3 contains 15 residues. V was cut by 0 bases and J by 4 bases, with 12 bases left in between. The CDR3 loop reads CASSLDRGGADTQYF. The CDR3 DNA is TGCGCCAGCAGCTTGGACCGGGGAGGCGCAGATACGCAGTATTTT.

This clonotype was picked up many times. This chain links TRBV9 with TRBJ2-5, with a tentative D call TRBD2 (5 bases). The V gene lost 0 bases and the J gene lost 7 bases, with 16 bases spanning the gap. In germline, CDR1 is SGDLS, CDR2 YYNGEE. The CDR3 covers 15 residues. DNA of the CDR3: TGTGCCAGCAGCGTAGAAGAGGGAGTTATGGGGACCCAGTACTTC. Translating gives CASSVEEGVMGTQYF.

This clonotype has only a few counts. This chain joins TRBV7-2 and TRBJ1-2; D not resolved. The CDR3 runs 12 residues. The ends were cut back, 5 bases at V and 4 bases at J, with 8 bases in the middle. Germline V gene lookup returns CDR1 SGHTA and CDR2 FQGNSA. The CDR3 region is CASSLTSYGYTF. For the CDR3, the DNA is TGTGCCAGCAGCCTCACCTCCTATGGCTACACCTTC.

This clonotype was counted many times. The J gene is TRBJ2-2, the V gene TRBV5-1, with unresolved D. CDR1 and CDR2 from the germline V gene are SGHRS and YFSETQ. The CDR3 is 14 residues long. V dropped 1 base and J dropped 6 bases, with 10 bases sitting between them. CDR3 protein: CASSLTENAGELFF. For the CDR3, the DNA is TGCGCCAGCAGCTTGACAGAAAATGCCGGGGAGCTGTTTTTT. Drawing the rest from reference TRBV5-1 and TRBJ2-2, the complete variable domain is KAGVTQTPRYLIKTRGQQVTLSCSPISGHRSVSWYQQTPGQGLQFLFEYFSETQRNKGNFPGRFSGRQFSNSRSEMNVSTLELGDSALYLCASSLTENAGELFFGEGSRLTVL.

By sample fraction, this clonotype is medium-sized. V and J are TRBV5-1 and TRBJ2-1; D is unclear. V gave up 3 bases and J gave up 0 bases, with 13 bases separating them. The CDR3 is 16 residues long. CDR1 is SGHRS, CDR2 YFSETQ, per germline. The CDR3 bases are TGCGCCAGCAGCTATTCCTCCTATAGCTCCTACAATGAGCAGTTCTTC. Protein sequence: CASSYSSYSSYNEQFF. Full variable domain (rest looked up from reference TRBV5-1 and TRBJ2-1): KAGVTQTPRYLIKTRGQQVTLSCSPISGHRSVSWYQQTPGQGLQFLFEYFSETQRNKGNFPGRFSGRQFSNSRSEMNVSTLELGDSALYLCASSYSSYSSYNEQFFGPGTRLTVL.

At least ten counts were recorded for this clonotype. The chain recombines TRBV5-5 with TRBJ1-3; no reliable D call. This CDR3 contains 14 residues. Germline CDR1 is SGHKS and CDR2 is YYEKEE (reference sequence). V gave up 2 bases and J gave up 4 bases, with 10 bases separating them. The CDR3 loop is CASSLNPSGNTIYF. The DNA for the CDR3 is TGTGCCAGCAGCTTAAATCCTTCCGGAAACACCATATATTTT.

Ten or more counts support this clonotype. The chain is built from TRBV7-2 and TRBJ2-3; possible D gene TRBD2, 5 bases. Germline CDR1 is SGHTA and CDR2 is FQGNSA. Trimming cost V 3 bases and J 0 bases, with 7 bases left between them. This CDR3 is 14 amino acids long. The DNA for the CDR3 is TGTGCCAGCAGCTTCGGCGGGAGCACAGATACGCAGTATTTT. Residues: CASSFGGSTDTQYF. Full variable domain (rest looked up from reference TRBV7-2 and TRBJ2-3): GAGVSQSPSNKVTEKGKDVELRCDPISGHTALYWYRQSLGQGLEFLIYFQGNSAPDKSGLPSDRFSAERTGGSVSTLTIQRTQQEDSAVYLCASSFGGSTDTQYFGPGTRLTVL.

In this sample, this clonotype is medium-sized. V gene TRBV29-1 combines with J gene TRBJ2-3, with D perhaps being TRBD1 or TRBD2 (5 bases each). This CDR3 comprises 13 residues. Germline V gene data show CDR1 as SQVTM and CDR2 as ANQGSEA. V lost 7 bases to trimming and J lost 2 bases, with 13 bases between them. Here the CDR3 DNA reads TGCAGCGCCCGGGACGGAACCACAGATACGCAGTATTTT. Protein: CSARDGTTDTQYF.